A single sample gave rise to the 27 T cell receptor beta chains below, sequenced in a study of shared clonotypes between healthy human individuals (dated by TCRdb to 2018 to 2021). Receptor libraries were prepared by the immunoSEQ multiplex PCR assay. Drawn from immuneACCESS, this table holds only the in-frame rearrangements with V and J called that TCRdb kept. Clones are partly lost; checked studies trace under half to an unresolved V gene and leave the rest unexplained. The sample table shows millions of clones, and approximately 90% are seen once. The ten largest make up over 0.12% of the sample. Sequencing was performed on naive CD4+ T cells sorted from blood. Reading the label with the study, this specimen's cell subset or site is: CD45RA+ positively selected. These receptors all come from a man between 18 and 29 years old in good health.

The chain combines TRBV5-4 with TRBJ1-2; maybe TRBD1 (6 bases). This CDR3 comprises 14 residues. V lost 5 bases and J 6 bases, leaving 17 bases between the germline ends. CDR1 and CDR2 (germline): SGHNT, YYREEE (reference sequence). CDR3 bases: TGTGCCAGCAGGCCCGCCGAGAGGGGGGATGGCTACACCTTC. Translation: CASRPAERGDGYTF.

This sequence joins TRBV5-1 and TRBJ1-4, with D uncertain. The CDR3 consists of 14 residues. Trimming removed 5 bases from V and 6 bases from J, with 14 bases in between. The germline CDR1 and CDR2 sequences are SGHRS and YFSETQ. CDR3 sequence: CASRDGKVDEKLFF. CDR3 bases: TGCGCCAGCAGGGATGGGAAGGTGGATGAAAAACTGTTTTTT.

The V call is TRBV6-5, the J call TRBJ2-7, with 11 bases aligning to TRBD1. This CDR3 comprises 14 residues. Trimming took 6 bases from V and 7 from J; bases not matched to a gene: 8. Per the germline V gene, CDR1 is MNHEY and CDR2 is SVGAGI. Written as DNA, the CDR3 is TGTGCCAGCAGAACCGGGACAGGGGGTGTTGAGCAGTACTTC. It translates to CASRTGTGGVEQYF.

The rearrangement links TRBV10-3 to TRBJ2-7; 7 bases are a match to TRBD2. The CDR3 is 15 residues long. The germline V gene encodes CDR1 ENHRY and CDR2 SYGVKD. V gave up 0 bases and J gave up 3 bases; unmatched junction bases: 5. The CDR3 sequence is CAISESSRGDYEQYF. The CDR3 coding sequence is TGTGCCATCAGTGAGTCGAGTCGGGGGGACTACGAGCAGTACTTC.

Concerning this clone: Other DNA sequences in the same sample also yield this CDR3. Here the CDR3 reads CASSRDRGSYNEQFF. The CDR3 bases are TGTGCCAGCTCTAGGGACAGGGGATCCTACAATGAGCAGTTCTTC. The chain joins TRBV18 to TRBJ2-1, with TRBD1 identical over 10 bases. The V gene's germline CDR1 is KGHSH and CDR2 LQKENI. The CDR3 contains 15 residues. The ends lost 6 bases at V and 1 base at J; junction bases unmatched: 3.

Only one count was recorded for this clone. The chain recombines TRBV2 with TRBJ2-7, with D possibly being TRBD1 (6 bases). CDR1 is SNHLY and CDR2 is FYNNEI in the germline V gene. The CDR3 runs to 11 residues. Trimming took off 5 bases at V and 6 bases at J, with 8 bases between the two ends. The DNA of the CDR3 is TGTGCCAGCAGTCAGGGGTTCGAGCAGTACTTC. Translating gives CASSQGFEQYF.

The chain employs TRBV5-1 and TRBJ2-7; 11 bases match TRBD1. V was pared by 3 bases and J by 6 bases, with 5 bases of the junction left unmatched. The CDR3 contains 14 residues. CDR1 SGHRS and CDR2 YFSETQ come from the germline V gene. The CDR3: CASSSGTGGSEQYF. CDR3 DNA: TGCGCCAGCAGCTCGGGGACAGGGGGGAGCGAGCAGTACTTC.

The chain recombines TRBV5-1 with TRBJ1-6; 8 bases are shared with TRBD1. Trimming at V came to 3 bases and at J to 0 bases, leaving 5 bases not matched to a gene. Germline CDR1 and CDR2: SGHRS and YFSETQ. The CDR3 totals 17 residues. CDR3 protein: CASSSGTGNSYNSPLHF. The CDR3 nucleotides read TGCGCCAGCAGCTCGGGGACAGGCAACTCCTATAATTCACCCCTCCACTTT.

This sequence joins TRBV2 and TRBJ2-7; 7 positions agree with TRBD1. Germline trimming cut 6 bases from V and 3 bases from J; bases unmatched to any gene: 8. The CDR3 length is 14 residues. CDR1 SNHLY and CDR2 FYNNEI come from the germline V gene. The CDR3 spells CASSLGQARYEQYF. The CDR3 DNA follows: TGTGCCAGCAGCCTCGGACAGGCCCGCTACGAGCAGTACTTC.

This clone has a single count. The rearrangement links TRBV7-2 to TRBJ1-1, with a tentative D call TRBD1 (5 bases). The germline V and J ends were trimmed by 6 bases and 1 base, with 9 bases remaining between them. Germline V CDR1 and CDR2: SGHTA, FQGNSA. The CDR3 spans 13 residues. CDR3 region: CASRRQQNTEAFF. The CDR3 region has the DNA TGTGCCAGCAGGAGACAGCAGAACACTGAAGCTTTCTTT. Filled out from reference TRBV7-2 and TRBJ1-1, the complete variable domain reads GAGVSQSPSNKVTEKGKDVELRCDPISGHTALYWYRQSLGQGLEFLIYFQGNSAPDKSGLPSDRFSAERTGGSVSTLTIQRTQQEDSAVYLCASRRQQNTEAFFGQGTRLTVV.

For the CDR3, the DNA is TGTGCCAGCAGCCTATTCCAGGGGGCGGGGGAGACCCAGTACTTC. Amino acid sequence: CASSLFQGAGETQYF. The chain combines TRBV11-2 with TRBJ2-5, with 8 nucleotides matching TRBD1. Germline V gene sequence: CDR1 SGHAT, CDR2 FQNNGV. This CDR3 has 15 residues. Losses at the gene ends were 5 bases for V and 5 bases for J; bases not matched to a gene: 10.

The rearrangement links TRBV6-6 to TRBJ2-2; D may be TRBD1 (6 bases). The length of the CDR3 is 16 residues. V lost 6 bases and J 1 base, leaving 15 bases between the germline ends. Germline CDR1 and CDR2: MNHNY and SVGAGI (reference sequence). The CDR3: CASSKDRTLNTGELFF. CDR3 DNA sequence: TGTGCCAGCAGCAAAGACAGGACACTGAACACCGGGGAGCTGTTTTTT.

The chain joins TRBV6-1 to TRBJ2-7; 9 bases align to TRBD1. J gave up 2 bases and V 4 bases, and 12 bases lay outside the gene matches. Germline V CDR1 and CDR2: MNHNS, SASEGT. This CDR3 region has 17 residues. For the CDR3, the DNA is TGTGCCAGCAGTGTCATAACCGGGACAGGGACTACCTACGAGCAGTACTTC. It encodes CASSVITGTGTTYEQYF.

The chain links TRBV6-1 to TRBJ1-1, with D tentatively TRBD1 (5 bases). V was cut by 2 bases and J by 0 bases, with 13 bases left in between. The CDR3 runs 16 residues. Germline CDR1 reads MNHNS; CDR2 reads SASEGT. CDR3 bases: TGTGCCAGCAGTGAACGCGGGGGGAAAGTGAACACTGAAGCTTTCTTT. The encoded protein is CASSERGGKVNTEAFF.

The chain couples TRBV19 to TRBJ1-2; D is perhaps TRBD1 (5 bases). V dropped 2 bases and J dropped 4 bases, with 11 bases sitting between them. The CDR3 consists of 14 residues. From germline, CDR1 is LNHDA and CDR2 SQIVND (reference sequence). CDR3 nucleotides: TGTGCCAGTAGTATACAGGGTTTCGGCTATGGCTACACCTTC. Its translation: CASSIQGFGYGYTF. The whole variable domain, filled in from reference TRBV19 and TRBJ1-2, reads DGGITQSPKYLFRKEGQNVTLSCEQNLNHDAMYWYRQDPGQGLRLIYYSQIVNDFQKGDIAEGYSVSREKKESFPLTVTSAQKNPTAFYLCASSIQGFGYGYTFGSGTRLTVV.

The chain couples TRBV2 to TRBJ1-2; possibly TRBD1 for D (6 bases). Germline V gene lookup returns CDR1 SNHLY and CDR2 FYNNEI. The germline V and J ends were trimmed by 6 bases and 6 bases, with 17 bases remaining between them. The CDR3 spans 14 residues. CDR3 bases: TGTGCCAGCAGATACAGGGAAGTGTGGCATGGCTACACCTTC. It specifies CASRYREVWHGYTF.

With regard to this clone: One junction end disagrees with the germline gene, perhaps due to a read error. The chain employs TRBV7-7 and TRBJ2-5; D not certain. CDR3 size: 14 residues. Germline V gene lookup returns CDR1 SSHAT and CDR2 FNYEAQ (reference sequence). The CDR3 here is CASSLGSYQETQYF. The CDR3 DNA follows: TGTGCTAGCAGCTTAGGGTCGTACCAAGAGACCCAGTACTTC.

In the case of this clone: Other DNA sequences in this sample translate to the same CDR3. This chain connects TRBV2 to TRBJ2-2; TRBD1 matches at 11 bases. V shed 6 bases, J shed 4 bases, and the junction held 4 bases outside the gene matches. Germline V CDR1 and CDR2: SNHLY, FYNNEI. The CDR3 contains 15 residues. CDR3 sequence: CASSPGQGVTGELFF. Here the CDR3 DNA reads TGTGCCAGCAGCCCGGGACAGGGGGTCACCGGGGAGCTGTTTTTT.

As for this clone: Within the sample, other DNA sequences also encode this same CDR3. This chain connects TRBV5-6 to TRBJ1-2; no definite D call. Germline CDR1 reads SGHDT; CDR2 reads YYEEEE. The V end lost 0 bases, the J end lost 2 bases, and 5 bases lay between the germline ends. The CDR3 is 13 amino acids. The DNA for the CDR3 is TGTGCCAGCAGCTTGGCAGGAAACTATGGCTACACCTTC. Protein sequence: CASSLAGNYGYTF.

The V call is TRBV28, the J call TRBJ2-3, with 8 bases that match TRBD1. The V gene end was trimmed by 3 bases and the J gene end by 6 bases; junction bases not matched to a gene: 14. This CDR3 comprises 17 residues. Germline CDR1 and CDR2: MDHEN and SYDVKM. This CDR3 reads CASSLVGVDRDVDTQYF. Written as DNA, the CDR3 is TGTGCCAGCAGTTTGGTGGGTGTGGACAGGGATGTGGATACGCAGTATTTT.

The rearrangement links TRBV11-2 to TRBJ2-7, with D perhaps TRBD1 (5 bases). Trimming took off 2 bases at V and 2 bases at J, with 13 bases between the two ends. This CDR3 comprises 15 residues. CDR1 and CDR2 (germline): SGHAT, FQNNGV. As DNA, the CDR3 is TGTGCCAGCAGCTTAAGTAGAGGACACCCCTACGAGCAGTACTTC. It encodes CASSLSRGHPYEQYF.

The rearrangement joins TRBV18 to TRBJ2-3, with 12 bases matching TRBD2. Germline V lookup: CDR1 KGHSH, CDR2 LQKENI. The CDR3 contains 16 residues. The V and J ends lost 2 bases and 5 bases, in that order; junction bases with no gene match: 5. The CDR3 nucleotides are TGTGCCAGCTCACCAAGGACTAGCGGGGCTGGAGATACGCAGTATTTT. This encodes CASSPRTSGAGDTQYF.

This CDR3 reads CASSPSTGGTEAFF. In DNA, the CDR3 is TGCGCCAGCAGCCCCTCAACGGGGGGCACTGAAGCTTTCTTT. V and J are TRBV5-1 and TRBJ1-1, with a tentative D call TRBD1 (5 bases). Germline loops: CDR1 SGHRS, CDR2 YFSETQ. This CDR3 contains 14 residues. Trimming cost V 4 bases and J 4 bases, with 14 bases left between them.

This chain connects TRBV10-3 to TRBJ2-2, with D possibly being TRBD1 or TRBD2 (5 bases each). The CDR3 is made up of 14 amino acids. Looked up from germline, CDR1 is ENHRY and CDR2 is SYGVKD. V lost 6 bases, J lost 1 base, and 9 bases lay in between. CDR3 amino acids: CAISGTVNTGELFF. For the CDR3, the DNA is TGTGCCATCAGCGGGACGGTGAACACCGGGGAGCTGTTTTTT.

The CDR3 here is CASSLGLFGRGSDEQYF. For the CDR3, the DNA is TGTGCCAGCAGCTTAGGGCTCTTCGGCAGGGGGTCGGATGAGCAGTACTTC. The chain has TRBV13 and TRBJ2-7; 7 bases align to TRBD1. CDR1 and CDR2 (germline): PRHDT, FYEKMQ (reference sequence). This CDR3 has 17 residues. Trimming at V came to 0 bases and at J to 7 bases, leaving 15 bases not matched to a gene.

The chain carries TRBV28 and TRBJ2-1, with D uncertain. This CDR3 spans 13 amino acids. Germline values: CDR1 MDHEN, CDR2 SYDVKM. Trimming left V 1 base short and J 9 bases short, with 10 bases between. The CDR3 here is CASSLSRPGEQFF. DNA of the CDR3: TGTGCCAGCAGTTTATCCCGACCGGGTGAGCAGTTCTTC.

The chain employs TRBV10-3 and TRBJ2-2; possibly TRBD1 for D (6 bases). The CDR3 sequence is 15 residues long. Looked up from germline, CDR1 is ENHRY and CDR2 is SYGVKD. Trimming pared 0 bases from V and 7 bases from J, leaving 12 bases between. CDR3 loop: CAISESGHDVGELFF. The DNA of the CDR3 is TGTGCCATCAGTGAGTCGGGACACGATGTCGGGGAGCTGTTTTTT.